This paragraph reports one T cell receptor (beta chain). The sample originates from a study of cytomegalovirus exposure and HLA in healthy donors. Germline loops: CDR1 SGDLS, CDR2 YYNGEE. The CDR3 is 16 residues long. V was trimmed by 2 bases and J by 0 bases, leaving 13 bases between them. The PCR had 60 Vbeta and 13 Jbeta primers. Libraries were prepared by immunoSEQ multiplex PCR; TCRdb keeps only in-frame clonotypes and omits some of them. The repertoire holds about 150,000 clones, with roughly 79% as singletons. J is TRBJ2-3 and V is TRBV9, with D possibly TRBD2 on 5 matching bases. The TCR sequence derives from a woman in her 40s in good health and CMV-seronegative. Sequenced sample: PBMCs. CDR3 residues: CASSVLDWASTDTQYF. As DNA, the CDR3 is TGTGCCAGCAGCGTCCTGGACTGGGCTAGCACAGATACGCAGTATTTT.